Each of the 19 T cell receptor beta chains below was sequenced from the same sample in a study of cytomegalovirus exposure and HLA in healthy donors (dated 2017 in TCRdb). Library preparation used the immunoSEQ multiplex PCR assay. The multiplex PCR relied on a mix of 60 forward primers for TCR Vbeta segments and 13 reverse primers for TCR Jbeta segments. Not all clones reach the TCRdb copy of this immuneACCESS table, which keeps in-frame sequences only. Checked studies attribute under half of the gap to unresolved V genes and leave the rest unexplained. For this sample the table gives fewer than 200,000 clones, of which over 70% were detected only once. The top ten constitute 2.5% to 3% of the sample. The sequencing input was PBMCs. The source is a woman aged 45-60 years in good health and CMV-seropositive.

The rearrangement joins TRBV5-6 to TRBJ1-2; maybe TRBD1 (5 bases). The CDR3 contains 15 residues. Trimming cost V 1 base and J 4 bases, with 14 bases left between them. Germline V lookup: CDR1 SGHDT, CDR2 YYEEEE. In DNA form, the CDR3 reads TGTGCCAGCAGCTTGAACTCGGGGGGGACCTATGGCTACACCTTC. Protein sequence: CASSLNSGGTYGYTF.

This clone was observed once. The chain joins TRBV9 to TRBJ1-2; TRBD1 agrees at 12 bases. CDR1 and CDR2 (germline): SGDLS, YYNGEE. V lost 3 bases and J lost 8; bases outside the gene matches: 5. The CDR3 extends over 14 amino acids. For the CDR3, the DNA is TGTGCCAGCAGCGCCACCGGGACAGGGGGCGGCTACACCTTC. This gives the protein CASSATGTGGGYTF.

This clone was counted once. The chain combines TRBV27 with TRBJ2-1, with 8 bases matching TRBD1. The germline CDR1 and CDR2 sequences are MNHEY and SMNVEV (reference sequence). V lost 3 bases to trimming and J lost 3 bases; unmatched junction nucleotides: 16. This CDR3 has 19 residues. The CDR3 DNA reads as TGTGCCAGCAGTTTGGGCAGGGGGCATCAGGGCTCCTACTACAATGAGCAGTTCTTC. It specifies CASSLGRGHQGSYYNEQFF.

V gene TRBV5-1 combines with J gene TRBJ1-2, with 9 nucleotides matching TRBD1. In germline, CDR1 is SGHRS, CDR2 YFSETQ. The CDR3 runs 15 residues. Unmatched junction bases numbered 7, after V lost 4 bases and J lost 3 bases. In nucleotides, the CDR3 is TGCGCCAGCAGCCCGGGGACAGGGAATTACTATGGCTACACCTTC. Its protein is CASSPGTGNYYGYTF.

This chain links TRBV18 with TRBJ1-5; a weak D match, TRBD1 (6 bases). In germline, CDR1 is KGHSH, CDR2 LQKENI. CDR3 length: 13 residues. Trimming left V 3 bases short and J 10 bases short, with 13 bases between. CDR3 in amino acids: CASSPELGHPQHF. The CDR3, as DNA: TGTGCCAGCTCACCGGAGCTGGGACATCCCCAGCATTTT.

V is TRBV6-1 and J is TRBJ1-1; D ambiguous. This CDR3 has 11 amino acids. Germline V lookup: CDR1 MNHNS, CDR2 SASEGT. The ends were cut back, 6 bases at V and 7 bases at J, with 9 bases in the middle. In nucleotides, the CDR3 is TGTGCCAGCAGAAGAGGCCTTGAAGCTTTCTTT. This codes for CASRRGLEAFF.

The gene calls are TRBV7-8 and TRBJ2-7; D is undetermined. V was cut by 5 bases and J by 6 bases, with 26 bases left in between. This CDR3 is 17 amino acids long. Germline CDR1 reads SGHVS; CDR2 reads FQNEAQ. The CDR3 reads CASSPNYNIGGIFEQYF. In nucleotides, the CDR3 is TGTGCCAGCAGCCCGAACTATAACATCGGCGGCATCTTCGAGCAGTACTTC.

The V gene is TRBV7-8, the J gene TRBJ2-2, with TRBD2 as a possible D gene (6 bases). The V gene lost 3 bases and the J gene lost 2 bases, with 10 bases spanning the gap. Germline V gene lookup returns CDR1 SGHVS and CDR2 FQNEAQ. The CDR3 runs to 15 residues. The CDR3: CASSFPGDNTGELFF. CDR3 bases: TGTGCCAGCAGCTTTCCGGGGGACAACACCGGGGAGCTGTTTTTT.

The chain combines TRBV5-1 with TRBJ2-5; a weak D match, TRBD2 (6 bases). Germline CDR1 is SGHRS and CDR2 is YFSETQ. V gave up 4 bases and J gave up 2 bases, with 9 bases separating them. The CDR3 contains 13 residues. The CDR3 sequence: CASSRGLQETQYF. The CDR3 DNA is TGCGCCAGCAGCCGGGGACTTCAAGAGACCCAGTACTTC.

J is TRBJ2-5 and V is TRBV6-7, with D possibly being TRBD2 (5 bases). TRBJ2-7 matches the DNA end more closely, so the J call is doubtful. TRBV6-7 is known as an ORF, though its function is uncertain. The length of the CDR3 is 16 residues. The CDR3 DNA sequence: TGTGCCAGCAGTTACTCGAGACCGGGGTTTGTTTACGAGCAGTACTTC. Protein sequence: CASSYSRPGFVYEQYF.

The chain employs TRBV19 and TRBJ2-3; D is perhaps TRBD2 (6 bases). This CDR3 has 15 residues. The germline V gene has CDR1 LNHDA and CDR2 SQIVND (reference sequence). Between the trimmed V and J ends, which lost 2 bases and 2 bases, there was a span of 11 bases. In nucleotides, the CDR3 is TGTGCCAGTAGTATATATCGCGGGGTCACAGATACGCAGTATTTT. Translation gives CASSIYRGVTDTQYF.

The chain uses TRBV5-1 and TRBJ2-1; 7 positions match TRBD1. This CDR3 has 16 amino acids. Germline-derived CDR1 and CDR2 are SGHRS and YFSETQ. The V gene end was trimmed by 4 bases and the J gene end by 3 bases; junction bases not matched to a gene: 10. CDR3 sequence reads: CASSTIRTGLYNEQFF. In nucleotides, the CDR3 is TGCGCCAGCAGCACGATACGGACAGGCCTCTACAATGAGCAGTTCTTC.

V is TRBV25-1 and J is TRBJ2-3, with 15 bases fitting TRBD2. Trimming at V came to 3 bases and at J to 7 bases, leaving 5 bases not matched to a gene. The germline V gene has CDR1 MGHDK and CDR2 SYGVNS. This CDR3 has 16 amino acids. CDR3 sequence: CASSDPGTSGGYTQYF. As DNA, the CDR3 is TGTGCCAGCAGTGATCCCGGGACTAGCGGGGGGTATACGCAGTATTTT.

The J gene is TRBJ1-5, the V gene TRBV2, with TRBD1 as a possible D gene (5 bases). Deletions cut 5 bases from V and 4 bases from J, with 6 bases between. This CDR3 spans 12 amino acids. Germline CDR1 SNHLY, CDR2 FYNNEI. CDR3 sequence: CASSRGNQPQHF. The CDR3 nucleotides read TGTGCCAGCAGTCGGGGGAATCAGCCCCAGCATTTT.

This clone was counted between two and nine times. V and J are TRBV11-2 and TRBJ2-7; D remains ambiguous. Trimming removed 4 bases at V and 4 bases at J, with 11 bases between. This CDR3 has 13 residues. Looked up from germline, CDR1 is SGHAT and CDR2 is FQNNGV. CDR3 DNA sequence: TGTGCCAGCAGCTCCGACCCGGGTTACGAGCAGTACTTC. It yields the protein CASSSDPGYEQYF.

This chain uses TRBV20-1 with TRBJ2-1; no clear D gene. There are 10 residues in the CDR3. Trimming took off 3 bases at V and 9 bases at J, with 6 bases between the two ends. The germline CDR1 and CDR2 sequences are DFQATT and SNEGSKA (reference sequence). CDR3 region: CSASGVEQFF. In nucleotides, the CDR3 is TGCAGTGCTAGCGGAGTTGAGCAGTTCTTC.

The CDR3 here is CASSVSGTGVIGYTF. The CDR3 DNA reads as TGTGCCAGCAGTGTTTCAGGGACAGGGGTAATTGGCTACACCTTC. The chain links TRBV2 to TRBJ1-2, with 10 bases lining up with TRBD1. V gave up 4 bases and J gave up 7 bases; unmatched junction bases: 9. The CDR3 totals 15 residues. Germline CDR1 SNHLY, CDR2 FYNNEI. The entire variable domain, with the rest obtained from reference TRBV2 and TRBJ1-2, is as follows: EPEVTQTPSHQVTQMGQEVILRCVPISNHLYFYWYRQILGQKVEFLVSFYNNEISEKSEIFDDQFSVERPDGSNFTLKIRSTKLEDSAMYFCASSVSGTGVIGYTFGSGTRLTVV.

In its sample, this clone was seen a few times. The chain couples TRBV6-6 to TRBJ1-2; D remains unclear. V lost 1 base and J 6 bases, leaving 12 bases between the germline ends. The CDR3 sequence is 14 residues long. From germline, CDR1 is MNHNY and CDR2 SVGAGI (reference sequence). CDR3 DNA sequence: TGTGCCAGCAGTTACTTTGTCGGGTTCGATGGCTACACCTTC. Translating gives CASSYFVGFDGYTF.

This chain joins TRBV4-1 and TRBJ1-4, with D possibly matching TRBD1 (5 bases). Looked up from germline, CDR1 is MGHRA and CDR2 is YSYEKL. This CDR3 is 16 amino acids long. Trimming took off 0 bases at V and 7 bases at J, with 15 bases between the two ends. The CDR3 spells CASSQDVSGGSEKLFF. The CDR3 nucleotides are TGCGCCAGCAGCCAAGATGTTTCCGGGGGGAGTGAAAAACTGTTTTTT.